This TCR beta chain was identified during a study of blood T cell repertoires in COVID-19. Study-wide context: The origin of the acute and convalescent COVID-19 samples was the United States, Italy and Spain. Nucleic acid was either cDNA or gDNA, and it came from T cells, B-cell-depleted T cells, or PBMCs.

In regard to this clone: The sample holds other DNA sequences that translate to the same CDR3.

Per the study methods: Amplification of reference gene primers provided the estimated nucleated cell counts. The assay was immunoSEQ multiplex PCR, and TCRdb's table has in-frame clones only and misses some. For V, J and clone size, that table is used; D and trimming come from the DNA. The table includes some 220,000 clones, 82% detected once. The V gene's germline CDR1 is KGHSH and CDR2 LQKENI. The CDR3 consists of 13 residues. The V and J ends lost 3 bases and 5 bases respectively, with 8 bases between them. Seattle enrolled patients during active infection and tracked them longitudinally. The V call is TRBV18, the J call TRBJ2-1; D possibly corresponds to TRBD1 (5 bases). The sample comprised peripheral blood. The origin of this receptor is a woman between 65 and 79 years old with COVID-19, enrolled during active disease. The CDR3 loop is CASSPGLDNEQFF. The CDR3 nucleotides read TGTGCCAGCTCACCGGGGCTAGACAATGAGCAGTTCTTC.